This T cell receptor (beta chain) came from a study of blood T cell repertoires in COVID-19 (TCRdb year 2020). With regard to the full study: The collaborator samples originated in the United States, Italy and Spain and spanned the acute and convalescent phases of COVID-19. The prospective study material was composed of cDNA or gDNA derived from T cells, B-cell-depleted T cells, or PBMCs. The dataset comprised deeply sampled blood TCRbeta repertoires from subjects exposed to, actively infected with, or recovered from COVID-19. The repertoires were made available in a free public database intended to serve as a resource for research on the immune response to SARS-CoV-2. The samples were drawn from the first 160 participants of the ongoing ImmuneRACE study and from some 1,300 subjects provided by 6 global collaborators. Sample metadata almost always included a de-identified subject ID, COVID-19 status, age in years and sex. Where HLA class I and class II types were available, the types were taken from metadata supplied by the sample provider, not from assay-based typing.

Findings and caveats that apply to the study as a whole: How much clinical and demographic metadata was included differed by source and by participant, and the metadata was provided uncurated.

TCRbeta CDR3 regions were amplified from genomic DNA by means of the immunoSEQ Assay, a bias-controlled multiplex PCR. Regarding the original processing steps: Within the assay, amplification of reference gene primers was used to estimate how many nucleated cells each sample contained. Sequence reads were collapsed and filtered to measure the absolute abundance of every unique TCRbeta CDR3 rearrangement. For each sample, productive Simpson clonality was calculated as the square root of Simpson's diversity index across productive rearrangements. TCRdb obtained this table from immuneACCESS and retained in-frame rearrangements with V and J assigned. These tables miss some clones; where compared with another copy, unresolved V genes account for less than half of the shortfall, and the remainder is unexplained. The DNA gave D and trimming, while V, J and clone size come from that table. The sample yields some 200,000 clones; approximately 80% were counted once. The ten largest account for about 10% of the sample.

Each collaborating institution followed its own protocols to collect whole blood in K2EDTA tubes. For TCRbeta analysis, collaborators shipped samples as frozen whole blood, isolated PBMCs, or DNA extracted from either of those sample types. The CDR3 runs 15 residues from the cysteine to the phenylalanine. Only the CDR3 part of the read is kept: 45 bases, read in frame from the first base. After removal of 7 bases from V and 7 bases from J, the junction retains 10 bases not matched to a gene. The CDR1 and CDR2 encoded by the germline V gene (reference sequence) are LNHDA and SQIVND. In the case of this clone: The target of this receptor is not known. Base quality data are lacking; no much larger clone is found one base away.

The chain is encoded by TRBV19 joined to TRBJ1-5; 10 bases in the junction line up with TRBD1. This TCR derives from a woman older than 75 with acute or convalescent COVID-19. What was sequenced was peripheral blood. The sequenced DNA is TGTGCCAGTACCCAATGGGGACAGGGGAAACAGCCCCAGCATTTT. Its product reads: CASTQWGQGKQPQHF.